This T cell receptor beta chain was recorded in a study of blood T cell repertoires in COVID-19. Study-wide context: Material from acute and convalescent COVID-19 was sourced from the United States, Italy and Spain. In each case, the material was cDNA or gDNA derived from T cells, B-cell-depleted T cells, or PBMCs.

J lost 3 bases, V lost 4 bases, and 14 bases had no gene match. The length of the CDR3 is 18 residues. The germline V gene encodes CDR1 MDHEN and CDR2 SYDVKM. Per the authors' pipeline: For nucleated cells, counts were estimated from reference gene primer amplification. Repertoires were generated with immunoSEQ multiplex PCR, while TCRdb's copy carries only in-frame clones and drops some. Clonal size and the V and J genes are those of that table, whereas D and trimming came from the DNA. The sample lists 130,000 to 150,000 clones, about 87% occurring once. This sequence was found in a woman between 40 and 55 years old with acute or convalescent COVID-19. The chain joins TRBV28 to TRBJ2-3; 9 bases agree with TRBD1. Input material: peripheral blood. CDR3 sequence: CASSSAGQGRGRTDTQYF. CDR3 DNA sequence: TGTGCCAGCAGTTCGGCCGGACAGGGGCGCGGAAGGACAGATACGCAGTATTTT.